The next 24 T cell receptor beta chains were all read from a single sample in a study of response to subunit inactivated influenza vaccine. TCRdb reprocessed the RT-PCR reads via MiXCR and lists one record per CDR3 protein. This sample has some 570,000 distinct CDR3 sequences, with around 10% found just once. These same data were also listed under a study on T cells expressing NK-cell markers. This second study says: The authors made TCR beta cDNA libraries by 5'RACE template switching. This switching added a universal primer site and UMIs.

Specimen: PBMCs from blood, collected on the day of vaccination. The receptors shown here come from a man aged 45-65 years who received an inactivated influenza vaccine.

This clonotype turned up a few times. The chain employs TRBV4-2 and TRBJ1-5; 7 bases agree with TRBD1. The V segment lost 1 base and the J segment 7 bases; nucleotides outside the gene matches: 4. The CDR3 length is 14 residues. Germline-derived CDR1 and CDR2 are LGHNA and YNFKEQ. CDR3 region: CASSQGQGEQPQHF. The CDR3 DNA is TGTGCCAGCAGCCAAGGACAGGGTGAGCAGCCCCAGCATTTT.

This chain joins TRBV19 and TRBJ2-5; perhaps TRBD1 as D (5 bases). V was pared by 5 bases and J by 4 bases, with 14 bases between. CDR1 is LNHDA and CDR2 is SQIVND in the germline V gene (reference sequence). This CDR3 has 14 amino acids. CDR3 DNA sequence: TGTGCCAGTAGTTTGGCGGCAGGGCGAGAGACCCAGTACTTC. Amino acid sequence: CASSLAAGRETQYF. The full variable domain, with the rest looked up from reference TRBV19 and TRBJ2-5, is DGGITQSPKYLFRKEGQNVTLSCEQNLNHDAMYWYRQDPGQGLRLIYYSQIVNDFQKGDIAEGYSVSREKKESFPLTVTSAQKNPTAFYLCASSLAAGRETQYFGPGTRLLVL.

This clonotype came up many times. The chain combines TRBV5-1 with TRBJ2-7; D possibly corresponds to TRBD2 (5 bases). The V and J ends lost 0 bases and 4 bases respectively, with 11 bases between them. Germline V gene data show CDR1 as SGHRS and CDR2 as YFSETQ. The CDR3 covers 14 residues. Here the CDR3 reads CASSLGGSQYEQYF. The DNA of the CDR3 is TGCGCCAGCAGCTTGGGAGGGTCCCAATACGAGCAGTACTTC.

The rearrangement uses TRBV10-3 and TRBJ2-2; D not resolved. CDR1 ENHRY and CDR2 SYGVKD come from the germline V gene. The V and J ends lost 2 bases and 1 base respectively, with 17 bases between them. The CDR3 is 18 amino acids. CDR3 protein: CAISEGLMVWGNTGELFF. CDR3 coding DNA: TGTGCCATCAGTGAGGGTCTCATGGTGTGGGGGAACACCGGGGAGCTGTTTTTT.

This clonotype was observed a handful of times. This chain joins TRBV11-2 and TRBJ2-3, with 10 bases that match TRBD2. CDR1 is SGHAT, CDR2 FQNNGV, per germline. Trimming removed 6 bases from V and 1 base from J; junction bases left unmatched: 22. The CDR3 is 21 amino acids. DNA of the CDR3: TGTGCCAGCAGGCCGGAAAGGACTAGCGGCTCCCACCTAAGGGGCACAGATACGCAGTATTTT. Encoded protein: CASRPERTSGSHLRGTDTQYF.

This clonotype turned up a few times. This chain links TRBV5-1 with TRBJ1-4; the match to TRBD1 covers 7 bases. The CDR3 has 15 residues. CDR1 and CDR2 from the germline V gene are SGHRS and YFSETQ. The ends lost 0 bases at V and 5 bases at J; junction bases unmatched: 4. In DNA form, the CDR3 reads TGCGCCAGCAGCTTGGCTGGGACAGTGAATGAAAAACTGTTTTTT. As protein: CASSLAGTVNEKLFF.

This clonotype was observed a handful of times. This chain links TRBV5-1 with TRBJ1-4; TRBD1 agrees at 8 bases. The length of the CDR3 is 14 residues. Losses at the gene ends were 6 bases for V and 5 bases for J; bases not matched to a gene: 6. The germline gives CDR1 SGHRS, CDR2 YFSETQ. The CDR3 loop reads CASTSGQANEKLFF. For the CDR3, the DNA is TGCGCCAGCACCTCGGGACAGGCGAATGAAAAACTGTTTTTT. Full variable domain (outside the CDR3, taken from reference TRBV5-1 and TRBJ1-4): KAGVTQTPRYLIKTRGQQVTLSCSPISGHRSVSWYQQTPGQGLQFLFEYFSETQRNKGNFPGRFSGRQFSNSRSEMNVSTLELGDSALYLCASTSGQANEKLFFGSGTQLSVL.

The chain carries TRBV6-5 and TRBJ2-7, with TRBD2 matching over 12 bases. The germline V gene has CDR1 MNHEY and CDR2 SVGAGI. This CDR3 contains 16 residues. Trimming cost V 2 bases and J 4 bases; bases outside gene matches: 6. CDR3 coding DNA: TGTGCCAGCAGTTACGCCTCTAGCGGGAGGGGGTACGAGCAGTACTTC. This codes for CASSYASSGRGYEQYF.

This clonotype has just a few counts. The chain links TRBV10-3 to TRBJ2-1; tentatively, D is TRBD1 (5 bases). The germline V gene encodes CDR1 ENHRY and CDR2 SYGVKD. The CDR3 covers 11 residues. V gave up 11 bases and J gave up 6 bases, with 11 bases separating them. The CDR3 loop reads CAVAQGNEQFF. The CDR3 DNA follows: TGTGCCGTCGCTCAGGGCAATGAGCAGTTCTTC.

This clonotype was recorded a few times. V usage is TRBV7-8 and J usage is TRBJ2-5, with TRBD2 identical over 11 bases. V was clipped by 5 bases and J by 5 bases; unmatched bases: 13. CDR3 length: 17 residues. CDR1 and CDR2 (germline): SGHVS, FQNEAQ. CDR3 residues: CASSNRGPSGRSETQYF. In nucleotides, the CDR3 is TGTGCCAGCAGCAACCGGGGGCCTAGCGGGAGGAGTGAGACCCAGTACTTC.

The chain employs TRBV27 and TRBJ1-1, with a possible D match to TRBD1 (5 bases). The CDR3 runs to 14 residues. Germline-derived CDR1 and CDR2 are MNHEY and SMNVEV (reference sequence). V lost 4 bases and J 4 bases, leaving 13 bases between the germline ends. The CDR3, as DNA: TGTGCCAGCAGTTCCGGGACTTATGGCACTGAAGCTTTCTTT. It is translated as CASSSGTYGTEAFF.

This chain links TRBV3-1 with TRBJ1-2; no firm D call. Germline CDR1 and CDR2: LGHDT and YNNKEL (reference sequence). V was shortened by 6 bases and J by 4 bases, with 18 bases between the two germline ends. The CDR3 has 15 amino acids. CDR3 in amino acids: CASSRNWTACYGYTF. For the CDR3, the DNA is TGTGCCAGCAGTCGGAATTGGACCGCATGCTATGGCTACACCTTC.

The table lists this clonotype with many counts. This chain's CDR3 is CASSQLAGAAEQFF. As DNA, the CDR3 is TGTGCCAGCAGTCAACTAGCGGGAGCGGCTGAGCAGTTCTTC. The rearrangement joins TRBV2 to TRBJ2-1, with TRBD2 matching 11 bases. Germline values: CDR1 SNHLY, CDR2 FYNNEI. The CDR3 is 14 amino acids. Trimming at V came to 5 bases and at J to 9 bases, leaving 6 bases not matched to a gene.

This chain uses TRBV4-2 with TRBJ2-7; TRBD2 matches at 10 bases. This CDR3 spans 15 amino acids. The V gene's germline CDR1 is LGHNA and CDR2 YNFKEQ. The junction had 7 bases not matched to a gene; V was cut back by 3 bases and J by 5 bases. CDR3 amino acids: CASSQPSSGSNEQYF. DNA of the CDR3: TGTGCCAGCAGCCAGCCGTCTAGCGGGAGCAACGAGCAGTACTTC.

The chain links TRBV4-3 to TRBJ2-1, with TRBD1 matching 11 bases. Germline V gene data show CDR1 as LGHNA and CDR2 as YSLEER. V gave up 3 bases and J gave up 10 bases; unmatched junction bases: 2. This CDR3 comprises 13 residues. This CDR3 is CASSQRTGGEQFF. The CDR3 coding sequence is TGCGCCAGCAGCCAGCGGACAGGGGGCGAGCAGTTCTTC.

This clonotype was counted between two and nine times. The chain uses TRBV30 and TRBJ2-3, with 12 bases fitting TRBD2. CDR1 is GTSNPN, CDR2 SVGIG, per germline (reference sequence). The CDR3 contains 15 residues. V trimming: 1 base; J trimming: 5 bases; junction bases outside the gene matches: 4. The CDR3 sequence is CAWSASGGAVDTQYF. Written as DNA, the CDR3 is TGTGCCTGGAGTGCTAGCGGGGGGGCTGTAGATACGCAGTATTTT. Drawing the rest from reference TRBV30 and TRBJ2-3, the complete variable domain is SQTIHQWPATLVQPVGSPLSLECTVEGTSNPNLYWYRQAAGRGLQLLFYSVGIGQISSEVPQNLSASRPQDRQFILSSKKLLLSDSGFYLCAWSASGGAVDTQYFGPGTRLTVL.

This chain uses TRBV6-5 with TRBJ2-5; D unresolved. Germline CDR1 and CDR2: MNHEY and SVGAGI. Between the trimmed V and J ends, which lost 0 bases and 5 bases, there was a span of 7 bases. The CDR3 contains 13 residues. The CDR3 nucleotides are TGTGCCAGCAGTTACTCGAATGGCGAGACCCAGTACTTC. Translation gives CASSYSNGETQYF.

This clonotype was counted ten times or more. The rearrangement links TRBV3-1 to TRBJ1-1; possible D gene TRBD1, 5 bases. Looked up from germline, CDR1 is LGHDT and CDR2 is YNNKEL (reference sequence). The CDR3 contains 14 residues. Between the trimmed V and J ends, which lost 3 bases and 11 bases, there was a span of 19 bases. The CDR3 loop is CASSHKGHASGAFF. The CDR3 bases are TGTGCCAGCAGCCACAAAGGACACGCGTCTGGGGCTTTCTTT.

The chain combines TRBV4-3 with TRBJ2-2; D is ambiguous. CDR1 is LGHNA and CDR2 is YSLEER in the germline V gene. The CDR3 has 15 amino acids. V shed 0 bases and J shed 4 bases, with 9 bases lying between them. CDR3 sequence reads: CASSQEQFRTGELFF. For the CDR3, the DNA is TGCGCCAGCAGCCAAGAGCAGTTTCGCACCGGGGAGCTGTTTTTT.

Only a few counts were recorded for this clonotype. The gene calls are TRBV6-2 or TRBV6-3 and TRBJ2-1, with D possibly matching TRBD1 (6 bases). Trimming stripped 5 bases from V and 3 bases from J, with 26 bases between. Germline CDR1 is MNHEY and CDR2 is SVGEGT. CDR3 size: 19 residues. Here the CDR3 DNA reads TGTGCCAGCAGTCCCCTTGGGGTCGCCCTGGGACACTACTACAATGAGCAGTTCTTC. Its translation is CASSPLGVALGHYYNEQFF.

This clonotype occurred a few times. The chain is built from TRBV19 and TRBJ1-1; no firm D call. Germline loops: CDR1 LNHDA, CDR2 SQIVND (reference sequence). CDR3 length: 12 amino acids. V lost 3 bases, J lost 10 bases, and 12 bases lay in between. In DNA, the CDR3 is TGTGCCAGTAGTATCCCCGGCGGAGGAGCTTTCTTT. Translating it yields CASSIPGGGAFF.

The chain couples TRBV20-1 to TRBJ2-5; 9 bases are shared with TRBD1. J lost 4 bases, V lost 4 bases, and 1 base had no gene match. The CDR3 sequence is 12 residues long. Germline CDR1 and CDR2: DFQATT and SNEGSKA (reference sequence). The CDR3 bases are TGCAGTGCTACGGGACAGGGAGAGACCCAGTACTTC. It is translated as CSATGQGETQYF.

The chain couples TRBV20-1 to TRBJ2-1; D may be TRBD1 (6 bases). This CDR3 is built from 14 residues. Germline assignment: CDR1 DFQATT and CDR2 SNEGSKA (reference sequence). The V and J ends lost 0 bases and 12 bases respectively, with 18 bases between them. CDR3 sequence reads: CSARDALAGRGQFF. CDR3 DNA: TGCAGTGCTAGAGACGCCTTGGCGGGCAGGGGGCAGTTCTTC.

This clonotype came up many times. The rearrangement links TRBV12-3 or TRBV12-4 to TRBJ1-5; perhaps TRBD1 as D (5 bases). Trimming stripped 5 bases from V and 7 bases from J, with 21 bases between. The CDR3 is made up of 16 amino acids. The CDR3 protein is CASSINLPSSGQPQHF. In DNA form, the CDR3 reads TGTGCCAGCAGTATTAATCTCCCGAGTTCAGGGCAGCCCCAGCATTTT.